A selection of T cell receptor beta chains follows, all from one sample in a study of OX40 agonist ivuxolimab in advanced cancers. Sequencing used immunoSEQ multiplex PCR; TCRdb keeps in-frame clones, though not all of them. The sample has 50,000 or so clones; over 80% are singletons. The input for sequencing was CD4+ or CD8+ T cells sorted from blood, taken in a trial of the OX40 agonist ivuxolimab. The receptors come from an adult with an advanced solid tumor such as melanoma, head and neck, liver or kidney cancer. CDR3s leave out the opening cysteine and the closing phenylalanine or tryptophan. A D gene is named only where the DNA matches it firmly. Clone size appears in some rows only: once, few, many, or a class for an expanded clone.

cdr3_aa	j_call	clone_size	d_call	v_call
ASNCEQY	TRBJ2-7	-	-	TRBV11-1
ASSVAHRDVNEQF	TRBJ2-1	-	-	TRBV9
ASSQYPRTKYNEQF	TRBJ2-1	-	-	TRBV16
ASSYSTQLLGQY	TRBJ2-7	few	-	TRBV6-5
AISESIGTGSYEQY	TRBJ2-7	-	TRBD1	TRBV10-3
ASVGAGGTDTQY	TRBJ2-3	-	TRBD1	TRBV6-5
ASSLEAGAGEQF	TRBJ2-1	-	TRBD2	TRBV7-6
SVEGAGRLGPEAF	TRBJ1-1	-	-	TRBV29-1
SAGQENNEQY	TRBJ2-7	-	TRBD1	TRBV29-1
ASSSRANEQY	TRBJ2-7	-	-	TRBV7-8